The present T cell receptor (beta chain) was sequenced within a study of post-analysis software for immune sequencing data. Unique molecular identifiers featured in each of the TCR beta cDNA libraries. Via MiXCR, TCRdb re-called the PCR reads, giving one row per CDR3 protein. The sample holds about 430,000 distinct CDR3 sequences, about 40% seen once. Concerning this clonotype: The antigen is undetermined.

Study-wide results and caveats: A significant reduction in normalized Chao1 diversity was observed in multiple sclerosis patients versus controls. The study found TRBV5-6, TRBV5-1 and TRBV20-1 among five or six TRBV segments more frequent in patients than controls. With F measure, samples from one preparation batch clustered together strongly.

This CDR3 region has 14 residues. Germline V CDR1 and CDR2: MNHEY, SVGEGT. Germline trimming cut 8 bases from V and 8 bases from J; bases unmatched to any gene: 11. Material for sequencing was blood. The TCR sequence derives from a girl aged 2-15 years with multiple sclerosis. The chain uses TRBV6-2 or TRBV6-3 and TRBJ2-1; 8 positions agree with TRBD1. The CDR3 here is CASDPGGSGDEQFF. CDR3 nucleotides: TGTGCCAGCGATCCAGGGGGCAGCGGCGATGAGCAGTTCTTC.